Reported below is one T cell receptor (beta chain). This clonotype appeared many times. Its recognized antigen is unknown. Per-base quality was not reported, and no clone a single base away is much larger than it. The data belong to a study of T cells in Graves' hyperthyroidism and ophthalmopathy (dated by TCRdb to between 2018 and 2021). For the study in its entirety: Peripheral blood samples were taken at initial diagnosis, before any treatment was given. TCR V-J signatures able to tell the groups apart were searched for in a discovery cohort of 90 to 100 patients, of whom fewer than 45 had Graves' ophthalmopathy and 55 to 65 had stable Graves' hyperthyroidism. An independent validation cohort of fewer than 20 hyperthyroidism patients and some 15 patients who later progressed to ophthalmopathy tested prospective prediction of ophthalmopathy. The roughly 100 discovery patients were randomly divided into training and test sets at a 7:3 ratio. Thyroid tissue and blood T-cell repertoires from several Graves' hyperthyroidism patients were also compared in the study. Following sampling, methimazole starting at 30 mg daily was given to hyperthyroidism patients, and high-dose intravenous methylprednisolone was given to ophthalmopathy patients. TCR Vbeta CDR3 sequencing of roughly 140 peripheral blood samples (around 45 ophthalmopathy, about 74 hyperthyroidism and around 17 progressor patients) is reported in the paper.

Per the germline V gene (reference sequence), SEHNR is the CDR1 and FQNEAQ is the CDR2. V is trimmed back by 5 bases and J by 3 bases, and the junction contains 5 bases that no gene match accounts for. The CDR3 holds 14 amino acids from the cysteine to the phenylalanine. CDR3 DNA only is kept here, 42 bases in frame from base 1. The TCR beta CDR3 regions were amplified from RNA transcripts. A first-round RT-PCR of the TCR CDR3 used the HTBI primer set with the Qiagen OneStep RT-PCR kit. Libraries were constructed in a second round of multiplex PCR, after which size selection and purification were carried out. Sequencing of the libraries was done on an Illumina HiSeq2000 using paired-end 100 bp reads. On the authors' methods: SOAPnuke was used to process the raw data, removing reads that contained adapters or uncalled bases, had a mean Phred below 15, or lacked an exact match to the constant primer or identifier. High-quality paired reads were merged with COPE v1.2.5, and unique nucleotide sequences were defined as clonotypes. MiTCR v1.1 was used to align clonotypes to the IMGT TRBV, TRBD and TRBJ reference segments. The analysis was restricted to V-J combinations with a frequency above 0.0001, which together covered 99.2% of the repertoires. A TCS score was defined as the ratio between F50 (clonal expansion) and ExV (chaos), using BLOSUM62-based TCRdist between CDR3 peptides within each V-J. Welch's t-statistics and random forest reduced several hundred V-J features to 10 to 15, which were used in a naive Bayes classifier (R e1071). Clones were called with MiXCR by TCRdb after fastp trimmed the public reads at Q25, and only in-frame beta chains were retained. Each CDR3 protein gets just one entry, which takes the most common genes and DNA from the rows behind it. Clone size and V and J calls follow TCRdb, not the original study. The sample table contains 400,000 to 500,000 distinct CDR3 sequences; only one count was recorded for 14% to 15% of them. Less than 15% of the sample lies in the top ten.

On the study overall, not on this receptor specifically: No statistical method was used to set the sample size in advance, and investigators knew the group allocation. Most expanded thyroid clonotypes (frequency above 0.001) were also detected in blood, a finding suggesting that blood repertoires may reflect thyroid immune responses. In cross-validation, a model built on a 13 V-J signature told ophthalmopathy apart from stable hyperthyroidism with approximately 90% sensitivity and around 83% specificity, and in testing the same model reached 80%/75%. In validation, the model predicted progression to ophthalmopathy a median of roughly six months before onset, with about 67% sensitivity and more than 72% specificity.

Ophthalmopathy patients had moderately to severely active disease, with a Clinical Activity Score of 3 or more, a NOSPECS grade of 4 or more, and a disease duration of less than 3 months. The study excluded patients with uncontrolled infections, other autoimmune diseases, pregnancy or lactation. Diagnoses relied on clinical symptoms, serum thyroxine and TRAb, thyroid ultrasound and orbital computed tomography. PBMCs were isolated from 10 ml of fresh peripheral blood by Ficoll-Paque density gradient centrifugation. Total RNA was extracted using Trizol reagent, and RNA quality was assessed on an Agilent 2100 Bioanalyzer.

The receptor chain draws on TRBV7-9 and TRBJ2-7, and 9 junction bases match TRBD1. Sample: blood. The receptor was derived from a man younger than 30 with Graves' ophthalmopathy. CDR3 reads: CASSRTGAGYEQYF. The DNA is TGTGCCAGCAGCCGGACAGGGGCTGGCTACGAGCAGTACTTC.